Below are 25 T cell receptor beta chains sequenced from a single sample in a study of blood T cell repertoires in COVID-19. Measured with immunoSEQ multiplex PCR; TCRdb has only the in-frame clones, and not every one. The repertoire holds 50,000 to 75,000 clones, with roughly 80% as singletons. The source material was peripheral blood. These TCRs come from a man between 60 and 75 years old with acute or convalescent COVID-19.

This chain joins TRBV6-5 and TRBJ2-1; D not certain. Germline values: CDR1 MNHEY, CDR2 SVGAGI. CDR3 length: 13 residues. The V end was cut by 0 bases, the J end by 4 bases, with 4 bases between. The CDR3 loop is CASSYSTYNEQFF. For the CDR3, the DNA is TGTGCCAGCAGTTACTCAACTTACAATGAGCAGTTCTTC.

The chain couples TRBV4-2 to TRBJ2-4; 7 bases are shared with TRBD2. Losses at the gene ends were 0 bases for V and 0 bases for J; bases not matched to a gene: 5. The length of the CDR3 is 17 residues. From germline, CDR1 is LGHNA and CDR2 YNFKEQ. Written as DNA, the CDR3 is TGTGCCAGCAGCCAAGATGGGGGGGGATTAGCCAAAAACATTCAGTACTTC. This encodes CASSQDGGGLAKNIQYF.

This rearrangement joins TRBV6-4 to TRBJ2-1; D is unresolved. Germline lookup yields CDR1 MRHNA and CDR2 SNTAGT. The CDR3 has 16 amino acids. Trimming pared 0 bases from V and 0 bases from J, leaving 9 bases between. CDR3 residues: CASSDSSRSSYNEQFF. The CDR3 DNA sequence: TGTGCCAGCAGTGACTCGAGCCGAAGCTCCTACAATGAGCAGTTCTTC.

The chain carries TRBV10-1 and TRBJ2-1; no firm D call. The CDR3 is 14 amino acids. CDR1 and CDR2 from the germline V gene are WNHNN and SYGVQD (reference sequence). V was shortened by 4 bases and J by 7 bases, with 14 bases between the two germline ends. DNA for the CDR3: TGCGCCAGCAGTGGAGCGCCCAGAGCGAATGAGCAGTTCTTC. Translation: CASSGAPRANEQFF.

CDR3 in DNA: TGTGCCAGCAGACCGGGAGGCCAACTTCACGAGCAGTACTTC. It translates to CASRPGGQLHEQYF. This chain uses TRBV6-5 with TRBJ2-7; the match to TRBD2 covers 7 bases. Trimming removed 6 bases from V and 5 bases from J; junction bases left unmatched: 10. Germline loops: CDR1 MNHEY, CDR2 SVGAGI. CDR3 size: 14 residues.

The chain carries TRBV19 and TRBJ2-1; 8 bases match TRBD2. Trimming took 11 bases from V and 6 from J; bases not matched to a gene: 12. Germline CDR1 LNHDA, CDR2 SQIVND (reference sequence). The CDR3 contains 14 residues. The CDR3 bases are TGTGCCTCTCAGACGGGGGGGCCTGGCAATGAGCAGTTCTTC. Translation gives CASQTGGPGNEQFF.

This clone appeared a few times. The V call is TRBV6-5, the J call TRBJ2-1; D uncertain. Trimming stripped 2 bases from V and 8 bases from J, with 10 bases between. The CDR3 has 13 amino acids. Germline V gene data show CDR1 as MNHEY and CDR2 as SVGAGI. CDR3 sequence (DNA): TGTGCCAGCAGTTACCCATCCCGGGATGAGCAGTTCTTC. This sequence encodes CASSYPSRDEQFF.

This sequence joins TRBV5-1 and TRBJ2-5, with D uncertain. Germline loops: CDR1 SGHRS, CDR2 YFSETQ. The V gene lost 4 bases and the J gene lost 4 bases, with 26 bases spanning the gap. The CDR3 runs 18 residues. The CDR3 is CASSHSWQRGAVPETQYF. In nucleotides, the CDR3 is TGCGCCAGCAGCCACTCGTGGCAAAGAGGAGCAGTACCAGAGACCCAGTACTTC.

The rearrangement links TRBV24-1 to TRBJ2-1, with 12 bases identical to TRBD2. The J segment lost 1 base and the V segment lost 4 bases, leaving 4 bases of the junction unmatched. The CDR3 consists of 17 residues. Per germline, CDR1 KGHDR and CDR2 SFDVKD. The CDR3 loop is CATSDASGRGSYNEQFF. The DNA for the CDR3 is TGTGCCACCAGTGACGCTAGCGGGAGGGGGTCCTACAATGAGCAGTTCTTC.

The chain combines TRBV27 with TRBJ1-5, with TRBD1 matching 9 bases. This CDR3 has 14 amino acids. CDR1 is MNHEY, CDR2 SMNVEV, per germline (reference sequence). The J segment lost 7 bases and the V segment lost 5 bases, leaving 6 bases of the junction unmatched. The chain's CDR3 is CASSATGGRQPQHF. As DNA, the CDR3 is TGTGCCAGCAGTGCTACAGGGGGCCGGCAGCCCCAGCATTTT.

This chain connects TRBV29-1 to TRBJ1-2; D possibly corresponds to TRBD1 (5 bases). The V end lost 6 bases, the J end lost 1 base, and 12 bases lay between the germline ends. This CDR3 comprises 13 residues. Germline lookup yields CDR1 SQVTM and CDR2 ANQGSEA. CDR3 amino acids: CSVPPRGNYGYTF. CDR3 nucleotide sequence: TGCAGCGTCCCTCCTAGGGGTAACTATGGCTACACCTTC.

The V and J genes are TRBV28 and TRBJ2-7, with D uncertain. V lost 3 bases, J lost 4 bases, and 10 bases lay in between. CDR3 length: 13 amino acids. Germline CDR1 is MDHEN and CDR2 is SYDVKM. The CDR3 nucleotides are TGTGCCAGCAGTTTGTTAGCCGCGTACGAGCAGTACTTC. The encoded protein is CASSLLAAYEQYF.

The table lists this clone with a few counts. The CDR3 region has the DNA TGTGCCAGCAGCCAATTAGGGCTAGCGGGAGCCTACGAGCAGTACTTC. Its protein product is CASSQLGLAGAYEQYF. The gene calls are TRBV16 and TRBJ2-7; 10 nucleotides match TRBD2. The CDR3 totals 16 residues. V dropped 1 base and J dropped 2; count of bases not matched to a gene: 5. Germline V gives CDR1 KGHSY, CDR2 FQNENV.

The chain employs TRBV29-1 and TRBJ1-4; TRBD1 might be the D (6 bases). Deletions cut 8 bases from V and 7 bases from J, with 11 bases between. From germline, CDR1 is SQVTM and CDR2 ANQGSEA. The CDR3 is made up of 11 amino acids. CDR3 nucleotides: TGCAGCTTCGAGGACAGTGAAAAACTGTTTTTT. As protein: CSFEDSEKLFF.

This sequence joins TRBV19 and TRBJ1-5; D is possibly TRBD1 (5 bases). V lost 6 bases, J lost 2 bases, and 17 bases lay in between. This CDR3 has 16 amino acids. The germline CDR1 and CDR2 sequences are LNHDA and SQIVND (reference sequence). CDR3 sequence reads: CASSLLGGFGNQPQHF. CDR3 DNA sequence: TGTGCCAGTAGCCTCTTGGGGGGATTCGGCAATCAGCCCCAGCATTTT.

V is TRBV5-5 and J is TRBJ2-2; no firm D call. Germline loops: CDR1 SGHKS, CDR2 YYEKEE (reference sequence). V shed 0 bases and J shed 5 bases, with 11 bases lying between them. The CDR3 has 15 residues. CDR3 region: CASSLARQVTGELFF. CDR3 nucleotide sequence: TGTGCCAGCAGCTTGGCCCGGCAGGTGACCGGGGAGCTGTTTTTT.

The chain recombines TRBV28 with TRBJ2-6, with D hard to call. The CDR3 spans 13 residues. The germline gives CDR1 MDHEN, CDR2 SYDVKM. Trimming stripped 6 bases from V and 2 bases from J, with 5 bases between. This CDR3 reads CASSLAGANVLTF. For the CDR3, the DNA is TGTGCCAGCAGCCTTGCTGGGGCCAACGTCCTGACTTTC.

This clone showed up just a few times. V is TRBV19 and J is TRBJ2-7; the D gene is possibly TRBD1 (6 bases). V lost 3 bases and J 2 bases, leaving 11 bases between the germline ends. Germline lookup yields CDR1 LNHDA and CDR2 SQIVND (reference sequence). This CDR3 comprises 14 residues. CDR3 amino acids: CASSMVDRTYEQYF. The DNA of the CDR3 is TGTGCCAGTAGTATGGTTGACAGGACCTACGAGCAGTACTTC.

The gene calls are TRBV4-2 and TRBJ2-7; 12 positions agree with TRBD2. V gave up 3 bases and J gave up 3 bases; unmatched junction bases: 9. Germline loops: CDR1 LGHNA, CDR2 YNFKEQ. CDR3 length: 17 amino acids. The CDR3 is CASSQHPGLAGFYEQYF. In nucleotides, the CDR3 is TGTGCCAGCAGCCAGCATCCTGGACTAGCGGGATTCTACGAGCAGTACTTC.

The rearrangement joins TRBV11-2 to TRBJ2-1; 11 positions match TRBD2. With 3 bases clipped from V and 5 bases from J, the junction kept 0 bases outside the gene matches. The CDR3 length is 14 residues. CDR1 and CDR2 (germline): SGHAT, FQNNGV. In DNA, the CDR3 is TGTGCCAGCAGCTTTAGCGGGAGGGACAATGAGCAGTTCTTC. Its protein product is CASSFSGRDNEQFF.

The V and J genes are TRBV2 and TRBJ1-1, with 8 bases matching TRBD1. The CDR3 totals 15 residues. CDR1 and CDR2 from the germline V gene are SNHLY and FYNNEI. Germline trimming cut 2 bases from V and 5 bases from J; bases unmatched to any gene: 7. The CDR3 DNA reads TGTGCCAGCAGTGAAAGGCCTACAGGGGGGACTGAAGCTTTCTTT. This translates into CASSERPTGGTEAFF.

This rearrangement joins TRBV6-5 to TRBJ2-7, with a weak D call TRBD2 (5 bases). This CDR3 comprises 13 residues. Germline V gene data show CDR1 as MNHEY and CDR2 as SVGAGI. Trimming left V 2 bases short and J 6 bases short, with 11 bases between. The DNA of the CDR3 is TGTGCCAGCAGTTACCAACTAGACTCCGAGCAGTACTTC. Amino acid sequence: CASSYQLDSEQYF.

The V call is TRBV19, the J call TRBJ2-2; TRBD1 matches at 8 bases. The J segment lost 0 bases and the V segment lost 11 bases, leaving 11 bases of the junction unmatched. The CDR3 covers 16 residues. In germline, CDR1 is LNHDA, CDR2 SQIVND (reference sequence). The CDR3 DNA follows: TGTGCCTGCAAGGGACAGGAACTCTCGAACACCGGGGAGCTGTTTTTT. This sequence encodes CACKGQELSNTGELFF.

The J gene is TRBJ2-2, the V gene TRBV5-4; 10 bases agree with TRBD2. V gave up 0 bases and J gave up 3 bases; unmatched junction bases: 8. Germline V CDR1 and CDR2: SGHNT, YYREEE (reference sequence). The CDR3 is 18 amino acids. The CDR3 sequence: CASSLAASGSRYTGELFF. The DNA for the CDR3 is TGTGCCAGCAGCTTGGCGGCTAGCGGGAGTAGGTACACCGGGGAGCTGTTTTTT.

The gene calls are TRBV24-1 and TRBJ2-1; tentatively, D is TRBD1 (8 bases). V was cut by 3 bases and J by 3 bases, with 14 bases left in between. CDR1 KGHDR and CDR2 SFDVKD come from the germline V gene. This CDR3 has 16 residues. CDR3 in DNA: TGTGCCACCAGTGATCACAGGGGGGGGGACTACAATGAGCAGTTCTTC. This sequence encodes CATSDHRGGDYNEQFF.